The 16 T cell receptor beta chains presented below share a single source sample, sequenced in a study of blood T cell repertoires in COVID-19. Sequencing used immunoSEQ multiplex PCR; TCRdb keeps in-frame clones, though not all of them. The table lists just under 250,000 clones, roughly 86% of them singletons. The sequencing input was peripheral blood. All receptors come from a woman aged 25-40 years who had recovered from COVID-19.

The chain joins TRBV4-1 to TRBJ2-2; 9 bases fit TRBD2. The CDR3 is made up of 18 amino acids. V shed 1 base and J 2 bases; nucleotides not matched to a gene: 8. Per germline, CDR1 MGHRA and CDR2 YSYEKL. The CDR3 loop is CASSQGRLAGINTGELFF. DNA of the CDR3: TGCGCCAGCAGCCAAGGTCGTCTAGCGGGGATCAACACCGGGGAGCTGTTTTTT.

The chain links TRBV6-8 to TRBJ1-2, with D unresolved. The CDR3 sequence is 12 residues long. Trimming pared 6 bases from V and 8 bases from J, leaving 13 bases between. Germline lookup yields CDR1 MNHGY and CDR2 SAAAGT. The DNA of the CDR3 is TGTGCCAGCAGGCCAGGTACGGTCGGCTACACCTTC. Amino acid sequence: CASRPGTVGYTF.

The chain recombines TRBV12-3 or TRBV12-4 with TRBJ2-1; D ambiguous. This CDR3 comprises 13 residues. The V end lost 3 bases, the J end lost 4 bases, and 7 bases lay between the germline ends. CDR3 loop: CASSFMRYNEQFF. CDR3 coding DNA: TGTGCCAGCAGTTTTATGAGGTACAATGAGCAGTTCTTC.

This chain joins TRBV28 and TRBJ2-7; a weak D match, TRBD1 (6 bases). The CDR3 is 15 residues long. V was pared by 3 bases and J by 1 base, with 13 bases between. Germline V gene lookup returns CDR1 MDHEN and CDR2 SYDVKM. DNA of the CDR3: TGTGCCAGCAGTTTTCTGGGGACACGATCCTACGAGCAGTACTTC. It codes for CASSFLGTRSYEQYF.

The rearrangement links TRBV5-1 to TRBJ2-7; TRBD1 matches 9 bases. The germline V gene has CDR1 SGHRS and CDR2 YFSETQ. The junction had 11 bases not matched to a gene; V was cut back by 3 bases and J by 1 base. The length of the CDR3 is 17 residues. The CDR3 protein is CASSSLPGQGISYEQYF. The DNA for the CDR3 is TGCGCCAGCAGCTCGCTACCTGGACAGGGGATTTCCTACGAGCAGTACTTC.

The chain joins TRBV19 to TRBJ2-5; TRBD2 agrees at 11 bases. Germline V CDR1 and CDR2: LNHDA, SQIVND (reference sequence). Losses at the gene ends were 3 bases for V and 2 bases for J; bases not matched to a gene: 5. The CDR3 totals 16 residues. Here the CDR3 DNA reads TGTGCCAGTAGTATTACCCTAGCGGGGGGTCAAGAGACCCAGTACTTC. Translated: CASSITLAGGQETQYF.

V gene TRBV27 combines with J gene TRBJ2-3; TRBD1 matches at 9 bases. Germline V lookup: CDR1 MNHEY, CDR2 SMNVEV (reference sequence). The CDR3 contains 15 residues. The trim removed 2 bases at V and 3 bases at J, leaving 3 bases unmatched. In DNA form, the CDR3 reads TGTGCCAGCAGTTTAGGGGACAGGGCGACAGATACGCAGTATTTT. It yields the protein CASSLGDRATDTQYF.

This sequence joins TRBV5-1 and TRBJ2-1; 12 bases fit TRBD2. After removal of 3 bases from V and 5 bases from J, the junction contained 3 bases not matched to a gene. CDR1 and CDR2 (germline): SGHRS, YFSETQ. This CDR3 has 15 residues. The CDR3 region has the DNA TGCGCCAGCAGCTCTAGCGGGGGGGCCAACAATGAGCAGTTCTTC. Amino acids: CASSSSGGANNEQFF.

This clone was seen repeatedly, ten times or more. J is TRBJ2-7 and V is TRBV5-5, with 9 nucleotides matching TRBD1. The ends lost 4 bases at V and 1 base at J; junction bases unmatched: 6. The length of the CDR3 is 15 residues. CDR1 is SGHKS, CDR2 YYEKEE, per germline (reference sequence). The DNA of the CDR3 is TGTGCCAGCAGCCCGGGACAGGGACCTTCCTACGAGCAGTACTTC. Its translation is CASSPGQGPSYEQYF.

This clone was detected only a few times. The rearrangement joins TRBV4-1 to TRBJ2-7; tentatively, D is TRBD2 (6 bases). The CDR3 is 15 amino acids. Germline-derived CDR1 and CDR2 are MGHRA and YSYEKL. With 0 bases removed from V and 3 bases from J, the gap between germline ends came to 12 bases. CDR3: CASSQDGASDYEQYF. The CDR3 DNA follows: TGCGCCAGCAGCCAAGACGGGGCTAGCGACTACGAGCAGTACTTC.

The chain combines TRBV2 with TRBJ1-1; 7 bases agree with TRBD1. With V trimmed by 1 base and J by 4 bases, 9 bases remained unmatched. Germline V gives CDR1 SNHLY, CDR2 FYNNEI. This CDR3 comprises 16 residues. The CDR3 DNA reads as TGTGCCAGCAGTGAAGGGAACAGGGGAATAAGCACTGAAGCTTTCTTT. It translates to CASSEGNRGISTEAFF. Variable domain in full (rest from reference TRBV2 and TRBJ1-1): EPEVTQTPSHQVTQMGQEVILRCVPISNHLYFYWYRQILGQKVEFLVSFYNNEISEKSEIFDDQFSVERPDGSNFTLKIRSTKLEDSAMYFCASSEGNRGISTEAFFGQGTRLTVV.

This clone has a handful of counts. V usage is TRBV7-8 and J usage is TRBJ1-3, with D possibly being TRBD1 (5 bases). The V gene lost 8 bases and the J gene lost 4 bases, with 15 bases spanning the gap. CDR1 is SGHVS and CDR2 is FQNEAQ in the germline V gene. The CDR3 is 14 amino acids. CDR3 sequence: CASALGGSGNTIYF. CDR3 nucleotide sequence: TGTGCCAGCGCCCTCGGGGGGTCCGGAAACACCATATATTTT.

V and J are TRBV28 and TRBJ2-1; 8 bases are shared with TRBD1. The germline V gene has CDR1 MDHEN and CDR2 SYDVKM. V gave up 4 bases and J gave up 1 base; unmatched junction bases: 6. The CDR3 runs to 16 residues. CDR3 sequence: CASSSRQGPSYNEQFF. The DNA for the CDR3 is TGTGCCAGCAGTTCCCGACAGGGGCCTTCCTACAATGAGCAGTTCTTC.

J is TRBJ1-1 and V is TRBV2; D might be TRBD1 (5 bases). V lost 10 bases, J lost 1 base, and 16 bases lay in between. The CDR3 totals 14 residues. CDR1 is SNHLY and CDR2 is FYNNEI in the germline V gene. The CDR3 region is CATPLRQWNTEAFF. The DNA for the CDR3 is TGTGCCACCCCCCTTAGACAGTGGAACACTGAAGCTTTCTTT.

The chain couples TRBV19 to TRBJ2-2; TRBD1 matches 10 bases. This CDR3 comprises 16 residues. Trimming took 4 bases from V and 3 from J; bases not matched to a gene: 5. The germline CDR1 and CDR2 sequences are LNHDA and SQIVND (reference sequence). CDR3 coding DNA: TGTGCCAGTAGTACTAGGACAGGGGGAGACACCGGGGAGCTGTTTTTT. It encodes CASSTRTGGDTGELFF.

This clone appeared many times. This chain uses TRBV2 with TRBJ2-1; 10 nucleotides match TRBD2. Trimming at V came to 4 bases and at J to 11 bases, leaving 11 bases not matched to a gene. CDR1 is SNHLY and CDR2 is FYNNEI in the germline V gene. The CDR3 contains 15 residues. This CDR3 is CASSVIERGGEKQFF. DNA for the CDR3: TGTGCCAGCAGTGTTATCGAGCGGGGGGGCGAAAAGCAGTTCTTC. The full variable domain, with the rest looked up from reference TRBV2 and TRBJ2-1, is EPEVTQTPSHQVTQMGQEVILRCVPISNHLYFYWYRQILGQKVEFLVSFYNNEISEKSEIFDDQFSVERPDGSNFTLKIRSTKLEDSAMYFCASSVIERGGEKQFFGPGTRLTVL.